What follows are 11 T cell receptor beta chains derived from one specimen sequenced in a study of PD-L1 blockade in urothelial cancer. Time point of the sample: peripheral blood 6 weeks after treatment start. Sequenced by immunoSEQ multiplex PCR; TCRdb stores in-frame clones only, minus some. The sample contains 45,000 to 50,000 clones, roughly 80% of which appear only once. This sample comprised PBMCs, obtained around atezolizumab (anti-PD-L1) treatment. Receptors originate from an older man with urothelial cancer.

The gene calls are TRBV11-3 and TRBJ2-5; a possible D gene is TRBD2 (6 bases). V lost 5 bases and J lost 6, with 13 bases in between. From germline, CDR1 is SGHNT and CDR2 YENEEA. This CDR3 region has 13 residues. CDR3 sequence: CASSTRGEKTQYF. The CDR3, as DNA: TGTGCCAGCAGCACCCGCGGGGAAAAGACCCAGTACTTC. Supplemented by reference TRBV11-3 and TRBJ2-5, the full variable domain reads EAGVVQSPRYKIIEKKQPVAFWCNPISGHNTLYWYLQNLGQGPELLIRYENEEAVDDSQLPKDRFSAERLKGVDSTLKIQPAELGDSAVYLCASSTRGEKTQYFGPGTRLLVL.

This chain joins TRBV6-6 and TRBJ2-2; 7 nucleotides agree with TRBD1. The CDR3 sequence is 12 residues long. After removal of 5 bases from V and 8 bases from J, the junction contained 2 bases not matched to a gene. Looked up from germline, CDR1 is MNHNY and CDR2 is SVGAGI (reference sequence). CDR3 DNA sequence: TGTGCCAGCAGTCGACAGGGTGGGGAGCTGTTTTTT. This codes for CASSRQGGELFF.

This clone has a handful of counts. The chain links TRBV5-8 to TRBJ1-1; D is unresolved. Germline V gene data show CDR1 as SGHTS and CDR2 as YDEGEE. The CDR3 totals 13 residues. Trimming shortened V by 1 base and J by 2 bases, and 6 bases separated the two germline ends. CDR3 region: CASSLTGNTEAFF. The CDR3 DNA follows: TGTGCCAGCAGCTTGACGGGAAACACTGAAGCTTTCTTT.

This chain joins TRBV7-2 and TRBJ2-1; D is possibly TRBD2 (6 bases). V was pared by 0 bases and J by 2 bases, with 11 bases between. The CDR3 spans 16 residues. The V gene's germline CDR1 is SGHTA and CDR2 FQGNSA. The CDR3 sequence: CASSLAGTGAYNEQFF. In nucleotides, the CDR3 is TGTGCCAGCAGCTTAGCCGGCACGGGAGCCTACAATGAGCAGTTCTTC.

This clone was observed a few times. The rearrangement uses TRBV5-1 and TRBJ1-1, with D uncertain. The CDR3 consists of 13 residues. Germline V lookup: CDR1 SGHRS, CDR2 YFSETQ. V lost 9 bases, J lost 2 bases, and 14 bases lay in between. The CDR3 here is CATQLGINTEAFF. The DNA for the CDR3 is TGCGCCACCCAACTAGGGATCAACACTGAAGCTTTCTTT.

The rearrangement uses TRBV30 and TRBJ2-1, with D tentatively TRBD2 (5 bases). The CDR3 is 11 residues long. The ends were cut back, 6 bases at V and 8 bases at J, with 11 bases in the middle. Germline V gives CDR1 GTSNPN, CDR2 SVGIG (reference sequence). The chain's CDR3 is CACRGIHEQFF. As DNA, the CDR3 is TGTGCCTGCCGGGGTATCCATGAGCAGTTCTTC.

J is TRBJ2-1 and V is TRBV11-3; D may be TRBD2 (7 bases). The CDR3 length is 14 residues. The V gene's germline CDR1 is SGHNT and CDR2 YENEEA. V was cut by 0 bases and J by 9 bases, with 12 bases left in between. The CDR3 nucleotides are TGTGCCAGCAGCTTAGATACGGGGGGCTTTGAGCAGTTCTTC. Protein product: CASSLDTGGFEQFF.

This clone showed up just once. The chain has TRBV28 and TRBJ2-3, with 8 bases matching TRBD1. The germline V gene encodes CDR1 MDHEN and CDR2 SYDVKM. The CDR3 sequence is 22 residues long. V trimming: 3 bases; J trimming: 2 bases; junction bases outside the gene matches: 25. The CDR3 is CASSFPNGFSGGLIGFTDTQYF. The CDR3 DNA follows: TGTGCCAGCAGTTTCCCGAATGGTTTTTCAGGGGGCTTAATTGGTTTCACAGATACGCAGTATTTT.

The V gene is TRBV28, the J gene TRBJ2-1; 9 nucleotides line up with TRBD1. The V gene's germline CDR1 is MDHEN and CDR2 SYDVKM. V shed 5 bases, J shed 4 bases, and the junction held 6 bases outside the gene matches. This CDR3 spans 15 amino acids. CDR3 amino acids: CASSLGTGFYNEQFF. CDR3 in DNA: TGTGCCAGCAGTCTAGGGACAGGGTTTTACAATGAGCAGTTCTTC.

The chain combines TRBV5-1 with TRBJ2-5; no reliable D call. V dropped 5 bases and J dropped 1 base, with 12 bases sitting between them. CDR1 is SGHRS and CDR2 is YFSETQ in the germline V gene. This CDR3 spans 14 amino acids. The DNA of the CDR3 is TGCGCCAGCAGTGCTACTACACGCCAAGAGACCCAGTACTTC. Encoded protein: CASSATTRQETQYF.

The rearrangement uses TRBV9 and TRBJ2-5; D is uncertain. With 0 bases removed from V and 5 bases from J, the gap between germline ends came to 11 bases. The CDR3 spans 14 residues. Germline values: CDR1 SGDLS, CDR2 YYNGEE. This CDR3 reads CASSVAIQEETQYF. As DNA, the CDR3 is TGTGCCAGCAGCGTAGCGATTCAAGAGGAGACCCAGTACTTC.